This T cell receptor beta chain originates from a study of Graves' ophthalmopathy and Graves' hyperthyroidism. Notes on the study in general: Most expanded thyroid clonotypes above 0.001 frequency also appeared in blood.

CDR1 and CDR2 (germline): ENHRY, SYGVKD. The CDR3 has 12 amino acids. V was pared by 6 bases and J by 3 bases, with 9 bases between. Only newly diagnosed hyperthyroidism patients aged 18 to 65, with under 2 months' duration, were enrolled. Among the exclusions were patients with other autoimmune diseases, uncontrolled infections, pregnancy or lactation. This clonotype was picked up many times. Its antigen is not known. RNA transcripts provided the template for amplifying TCR beta CDR3 regions. HTBI primers primed a first-round RT-PCR, and a second-round multiplex PCR followed. TCRdb analysed the multiplex PCR reads with MiXCR anew, one entry per CDR3 protein. Seen here are about 620,000 distinct CDR3 sequences, 20% to 25% observed once, and the top ten hold around 7%.

The sequence was collected from a woman under 30 with stable Graves' hyperthyroidism. Some clones in this sample may be carry-over from other donors' samples. V and J are TRBV10-3 and TRBJ2-7, with D possibly being TRBD1 (5 bases). Input material: peripheral blood. In DNA form, the CDR3 reads TGTGCCATCAGCCGAGACAGCTACGAGCAGTACTTC. It is translated as CAISRDSYEQYF.